The rows below give T cell receptor beta chains drawn from one sample of a study of cytomegalovirus exposure and HLA in healthy donors. The method was immunoSEQ multiplex PCR; TCRdb's version includes in-frame clones alone and lacks a portion of them. The data hold about 94,000 clones, with 50% to 75% observed a single time. Sequenced input: PBMCs. The source is a young man in good health and CMV-seronegative. CDR3s include the opening cysteine and the closing phenylalanine or tryptophan. D genes are given only for firm matches. Expanded clones get a size class; other rows say once, few or many, or leave the size out.

abundance	v_gene	j_gene	d_gene	CDR3nt	CDR3aa
-	TRBV27	TRBJ2-5	TRBD1	TGTGCCAGCAGTTTTCACAGGGGGCATCGGTGGGAGACCCAGTACTTC	CASSFHRGHRWETQYF
-	TRBV10-2	TRBJ2-5	-	TGCGCCAGCACTCGGTCGTACCAAGAGACCCAGTACTTC	CASTRSYQETQYF
-	TRBV14	TRBJ1-6	-	TGTGCCAGCAGCCAAGACATGTGGCAGGAGGACTCACCCCTCCACTTT	CASSQDMWQEDSPLHF
-	TRBV28	TRBJ1-6	-	TGTGCCAGCAGGATCGGGATGACGAATTCACCCCTCCACTTT	CASRIGMTNSPLHF
few	TRBV7-9	TRBJ2-7	TRBD2	TGTGCCAGCAGCCGCCTTCAAATAGCGGGAATTAGTTACGAGCAGTACTTC	CASSRLQIAGISYEQYF
-	TRBV18	TRBJ1-1	TRBD1	TGTGCCAGCTCACCCGGACAGGGGGTTTTTTCTGAAGCTTTCTTT	CASSPGQGVFSEAFF
-	TRBV10-3	TRBJ2-5	TRBD1	TGTGCCATCAGAGAGGACAGGGGGTTCGAAGAGACCCAGTACTTC	CAIREDRGFEETQYF
-	TRBV19	TRBJ2-3	-	TGTGCCAGTAGTATACTCCGGGAGCCAGATACGCAGTATTTT	CASSILREPDTQYF
-	TRBV7-3	TRBJ2-1	TRBD2	TGTGCCAGCAGCTTATCGCCTAGCGGGGGGTGGAATGAGCAGTTCTTC	CASSLSPSGGWNEQFF
medium-sized	TRBV7-8	TRBJ2-1	TRBD2	TGTGCCAGCAGCTTAGCAGGTAGCGGGCACAACAATGAGCAGTTCTTC	CASSLAGSGHNNEQFF
few	TRBV18	TRBJ1-3	-	TGTGCCAGCTCACCAAATCCAGGGGAGAGAAACACCATATATTTT	CASSPNPGERNTIYF
once	TRBV7-8	TRBJ2-7	TRBD1	TGTGCCAGCATTTACCGGAGGACAGGGGACTACGAGCAGTACTTC	CASIYRRTGDYEQYF
-	TRBV18	TRBJ1-5	-	TGTGCCAGCTCACCATACAATAATCAGCCCCAGCATTTT	CASSPYNNQPQHF
-	TRBV10-3	TRBJ2-3	-	TGTGCCATCAAACCAACGGAGCTCACAGATACGCAGTATTTT	CAIKPTELTDTQYF
few	TRBV19	TRBJ2-5	TRBD2	TGTGCCAGTAGTATAATATGGACTAGCGGGGGCTCAGGGACCCAGTACTTC	CASSIIWTSGGSGTQYF
few	TRBV7-9	TRBJ2-5	-	TGTGCCAGCAGCTTAAGGGTCGGGACATCCCAAGAGACCCAGTACTTC	CASSLRVGTSQETQYF
-	TRBV9	TRBJ2-3	TRBD2	TGTGCCAGCAGCGTCGATTACCGGGGGACTAGCGGCTGGGCAGATACGCAGTATTTT	CASSVDYRGTSGWADTQYF
-	TRBV9	TRBJ1-1	-	TGTGCCAGCAGCGTAGCTTTCGGGAACACTGAAGCTTTCTTT	CASSVAFGNTEAFF
once	TRBV7-3	TRBJ1-6	TRBD1	TGTGCCAGCAGCTGGGACAGGGGATCGAATTCACCCCTCCACTTT	CASSWDRGSNSPLHF
-	TRBV6-4	TRBJ1-4	-	TGTGCCAGCAGTGAATCCGGGGCAACTAATGAAAAACTGTTTTTT	CASSESGATNEKLFF
few	TRBV9	TRBJ2-1	TRBD2	TGTGCCAGCAGCAGAGGCGGGAGGGTGGATGAGCAGTTCTTC	CASSRGGRVDEQFF
-	TRBV14	TRBJ2-7	-	TGTGCCAGCAGCCAAGTTAGGTACAGTGAGCAGTACTTC	CASSQVRYSEQYF
-	TRBV7-9	TRBJ1-2	-	TGTGCCAGCAGCTTAAGCGGGCAAGCGATCTATGGCTACACCTTC	CASSLSGQAIYGYTF
-	TRBV4-1	TRBJ2-7	-	TGCGCCAGCAGCCAAGGGAGGGCCCTGGACCACTACGAGCAGTACTTC	CASSQGRALDHYEQYF
-	TRBV7-2	TRBJ1-6	-	TGTGCCAGCAGCTTAGATGCGGCCTATAATTCACCCCTCCACTTT	CASSLDAAYNSPLHF
few	TRBV9	TRBJ2-3	TRBD2	TGTGCCAGCAGCATGGCGGGGGGGCTGCCAGATACGCAGTATTTT	CASSMAGGLPDTQYF
-	TRBV5-8	TRBJ2-1	TRBD2	TGTGCCAGCAGCCCGGGGACTAGCCGAGACAATGAGCAGTTCTTC	CASSPGTSRDNEQFF
-	TRBV9	TRBJ2-1	TRBD2	TGTGCCAGCAGCACCCTAGCGGGGGGGCACAATGAGCAGTTCTTC	CASSTLAGGHNEQFF
-	TRBV5-1	TRBJ1-2	TRBD1	TGCGCCAGCAGTTCTGACAGGGAGGCCTATGGCTACACCTTC	CASSSDREAYGYTF
few	TRBV6-4	TRBJ2-3	TRBD2	TGTGCCAGCAGTAGACTAGCGGGAGACCAGGGTACGCAGTATTTT	CASSRLAGDQGTQYF
-	TRBV28	TRBJ2-5	TRBD2	TGTGCCAGCAGATCCCCCGGGACTAGCGGGAGTGAGACCCAGTACTTC	CASRSPGTSGSETQYF
-	TRBV7-2	TRBJ1-3	TRBD1	TGTGCCAGCAGCTCTTCGACAGGGTCTGGAAACACCATATATTTT	CASSSSTGSGNTIYF
-	TRBV7-2	TRBJ1-2	-	TGTGCCAGCACCACCCCTCTAACTCTTAACTATGGCTACACCTTC	CASTTPLTLNYGYTF
-	TRBV10-3	TRBJ1-1	TRBD1	TGTGCCATCAGAGGACAGGTGAACACTGAAGCTTTCTTT	CAIRGQVNTEAFF
few	TRBV28	TRBJ2-7	-	TGTGCCAGCAGTCAAGCGGGTAGCTCCTACGAGCAGTACTTC	CASSQAGSSYEQYF
-	TRBV9	TRBJ2-1	-	TGTGCCAGCAGCGTATTCACGAGCTCCTACAATGAGCAGTTCTTC	CASSVFTSSYNEQFF
-	TRBV30	TRBJ1-5	TRBD1	TGTGCCTTCACAGGGGATAGCAATCAGCCCCAGCATTTT	CAFTGDSNQPQHF
-	TRBV29-1	TRBJ1-2	TRBD1	TGCAGCGTCGTACAGGGGAACTATGGCTACACCTTC	CSVVQGNYGYTF
-	TRBV29-1	TRBJ1-1	-	TGCAGCGTGAGGACCGGGGGGACTGAAGCTTTCTTT	CSVRTGGTEAFF
-	TRBV6-5	TRBJ2-1	TRBD2	TGTGCCAGCAGTTACGGGAGGGCCGGAAATGAGCAGTTCTTC	CASSYGRAGNEQFF